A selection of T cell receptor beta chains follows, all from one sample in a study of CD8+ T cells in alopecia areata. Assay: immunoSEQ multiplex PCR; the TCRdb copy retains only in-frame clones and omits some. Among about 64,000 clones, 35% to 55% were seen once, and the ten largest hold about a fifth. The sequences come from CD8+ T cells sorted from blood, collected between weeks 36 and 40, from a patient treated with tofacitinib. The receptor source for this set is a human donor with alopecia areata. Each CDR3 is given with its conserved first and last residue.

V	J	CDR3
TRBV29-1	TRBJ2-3	CSVTGLAGPTPPDTQYF
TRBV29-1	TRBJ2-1	CSVDYDYNEQFF
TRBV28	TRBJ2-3	CASSPLAGGPSDTQYF
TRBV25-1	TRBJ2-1	CASSNSGRAFYNEQFF
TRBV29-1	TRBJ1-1	CSVQLGLGTEAFF
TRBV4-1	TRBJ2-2	CASSPREGYTGELFF
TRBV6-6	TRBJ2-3	CASSPQGVMTDTQYF
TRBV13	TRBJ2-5	CASSLGGPETQYF
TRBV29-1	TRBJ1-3	CSVGQGAGNTIYF
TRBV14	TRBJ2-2	CASSQEGGDSGTGELFF
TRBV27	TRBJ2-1	CASSSQESPYNEQFF
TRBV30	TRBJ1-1	CAWQVTDRRLRAFF
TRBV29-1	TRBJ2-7	CSVETSVPYEQYF
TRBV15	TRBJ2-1	CATSRTAGTSGPYDEQFF
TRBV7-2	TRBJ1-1	CASRPRQGWTEAFF
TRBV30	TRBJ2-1	CAWSVLAGGPASYNEQFF
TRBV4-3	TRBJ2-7	CASSQSLAGGPNEQYF
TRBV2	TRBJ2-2	CADSGDTGELFF
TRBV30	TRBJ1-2	CAWRITGTEGYTF
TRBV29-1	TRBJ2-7	CSVPGTGEQYF
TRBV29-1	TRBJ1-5	CSVEVRNGQPQHF
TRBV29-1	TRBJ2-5	CSGTWGGETQYF
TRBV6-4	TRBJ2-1	CASSDWPDNEQFF
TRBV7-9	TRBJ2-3	CASSSAGSTDTQYF
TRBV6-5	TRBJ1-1	CASSYSSANEAFF
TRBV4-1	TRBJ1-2	CASSQVGASYGYTF
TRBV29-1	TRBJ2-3	CSARQGAGADTQYF
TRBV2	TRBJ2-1	CASSVDTSMSNEQFF
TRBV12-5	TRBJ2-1	CASGLGSGRSSYNEQFF
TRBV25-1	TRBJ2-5	CASSLNGRVETQYF
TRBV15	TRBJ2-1	CATTASPVSYNEQFF
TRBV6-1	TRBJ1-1	CASNILYPGPGEAFF
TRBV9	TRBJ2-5	CASSEEGWGTQYF
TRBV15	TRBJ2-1	CATSRDLTSSYNEQFF
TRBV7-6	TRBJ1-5	CASSYSRDSQPQHF
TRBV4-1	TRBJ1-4	CASSQDNLWEEKLFF
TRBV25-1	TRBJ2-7	CASTITGSYEQYF
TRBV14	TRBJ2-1	CASSQVHEQFF
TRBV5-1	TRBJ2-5	CASSTILLTSGWETQYF
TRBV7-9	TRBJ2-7	CASSSTGVDSYEQYF
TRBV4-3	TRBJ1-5	CASSQDYGGYSNQPQHF
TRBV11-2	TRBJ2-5	CASTVGLAGVETQYF
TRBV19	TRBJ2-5	CASSPRAGRNQETQYF
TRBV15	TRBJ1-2	CATSRTVKVRGNYGYTF
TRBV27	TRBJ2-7	CASSSLGTASSYEQYF
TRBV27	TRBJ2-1	CASSLFVSYNEQFF
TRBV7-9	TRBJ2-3	CASNRGGWNTQYF
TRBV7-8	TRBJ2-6	CASSLAGQEAGANVLTF
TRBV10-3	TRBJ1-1	CAISEGRLNTEAFF
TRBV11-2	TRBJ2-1	CASSLGGFEQFF
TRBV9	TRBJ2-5	CASSAQSGERKTQYF
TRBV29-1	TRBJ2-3	CSAFRRAEDTQYF
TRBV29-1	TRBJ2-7	CSVLGQDSYEQYF
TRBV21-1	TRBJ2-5	CASSNGVEETQYF
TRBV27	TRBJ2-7	CASRPSVAGSSYEQYF
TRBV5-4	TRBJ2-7	CASSPRRVSFSYEQYF
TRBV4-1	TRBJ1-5	CASSQVQGVQPQHF